This T cell receptor beta chain came from a study of T cells after yellow fever vaccination. This clonotype has more than one count but fewer than ten. Its antigen remains unidentified. V shed 5 bases and J shed 0 bases, with 14 bases lying between them. This CDR3 has 14 amino acids. Germline V gene data show CDR1 as DFQATT and CDR2 as SNEGSKA (reference sequence). Findings and caveats of the study: Abundant clonotypes from the bulk population could have been carried over as contaminants into FACS-sorted repertoires. Peaking faster, on day 5 versus 15, the secondary response was nonetheless weaker. It was a small share of clonotypes that appeared in both CD4 and CD8 compartments.

It was through 5'RACE template switching that TCR cDNA was made, with a universal primer site and UMIs added. TCRdb redid the calling of the 5' RACE reads with MiXCR, one entry per CDR3 protein. The repertoire holds around 350,000 distinct CDR3 sequences, with around 10% as singletons. J is TRBJ2-7 and V is TRBV20-1, with a tentative D call TRBD2 (6 bases). The sequencing used PBMCs, collected on the day of the first yellow fever vaccination. The receptor's source is a man between 18 and 29 years old who received the YFV17D yellow fever vaccine. The chain's CDR3 is CSARSGVPSYEQYF. The CDR3 DNA reads TGCAGTGCTCGCTCGGGGGTACCCTCCTACGAGCAGTACTTC.